This T cell receptor (beta chain) appears in the sequencing data of a study of spatial heterogeneity in lung cancer (dated by TCRdb to the late 2010s). About the study as a whole: Beta-chain transcripts were consistently detected in greater numbers than alpha-chain transcripts, which likely reflected higher beta-chain transcript abundance. Nonsynonymous mutation counts, determined by whole-exome sequencing of tumor tissue, were related to features of the TCR repertoire. In non-small cell lung cancer, the study made a quantitative comparison of TCR alpha and beta repertoires among multiple tumor regions, matched nontumor lung and blood. Both alpha and beta chains were TCR-sequenced in samples taken at surgery, namely 220 tumor regions, roughly 64 matched nontumor lung samples and approximately 51 PBMC samples. In the raw uncorrected reads, each unique combination of TCR and UMI appeared more than ten times on average. Paper-wide results and their limitations: Confirming at a functional level the hypothesis that regional TCRs recognize regional mutations was considered to require additional single-cell paired TCR alpha and beta sequencing.

This clonotype was observed a handful of times. What antigen it recognizes has not been identified. The input lacks base qualities; no much larger clone sits a single base away. The method behind the library was 5' RACE. The sequencer was a NextSeq 500. The TCR library protocol attached a unique molecular identifier to each TCR cDNA molecule to allow correction of PCR and sequencing errors. Per the original workflow: TCR identification, UMI-based error correction and CDR3 extraction were performed with Decombinator tools. TCRs above a frequency of 2 per 1,000, corresponding to the top 1% of the tumor frequency distribution, were defined as expanded. Rényi diversity was computed with the R vegan package after subsampling each repertoire 100 times to 5,000 TCRs. CDR3 similarity networks were built from amino acid triplet string-kernel similarity, with CDR3s being connected when pairwise similarity was above 0.82. TCRdb took the public reads, trimmed them with fastp at Q25, ran MiXCR for clone calling and kept in-frame beta chains. All rows with the same CDR3 protein become a single entry with the most common DNA and genes. These V and J calls are TCRdb output, not the study's own analysis. This sample has 1,800 or so distinct CDR3 sequences in its table, and about 23% of those were observed once. The top ten clones comprise around 13% of the sample.

The meaning of the sample's time point label: sample taken at primary tumor resection. Samples were obtained from around 72 patients with early-stage, untreated non-small cell lung cancer from the lung TRACERx cohort. For TCR sequencing, whole RNA was extracted from tumor and nontumor lung tissue, or from cryopreserved PBMC samples, and no cell sorting was done. Only patients with enough RNA available from two or more tumor regions were chosen for TCR sequencing. Before being selected, tumor and adjacent nontumor lung specimens were reviewed by a lung pathologist. Sequences SGHKS (CDR1) and YYEKEE (CDR2) are obtained from the germline V gene (reference sequence). Reading from cysteine to phenylalanine, the CDR3 counts 14 amino acids. Only the CDR3 DNA is retained, 42 bases long and in frame from the first base. V has 6 bases trimmed and J has 6 bases trimmed; junction bases matching no gene number 8.

Recombination joined TRBV5-5 with TRBJ2-1, with 8 middle bases fitting TRBD1. The clonotype originates from a male donor with early-stage non-small cell lung cancer. Sequencing used normal lung tissue next to the tumor, obtained at surgery. The DNA sequence follows: TGTGCCAGCAATAAGGGACAGGTTGGCAATGAGCAGTTCTTC. The resulting protein is CASNKGQVGNEQFF.